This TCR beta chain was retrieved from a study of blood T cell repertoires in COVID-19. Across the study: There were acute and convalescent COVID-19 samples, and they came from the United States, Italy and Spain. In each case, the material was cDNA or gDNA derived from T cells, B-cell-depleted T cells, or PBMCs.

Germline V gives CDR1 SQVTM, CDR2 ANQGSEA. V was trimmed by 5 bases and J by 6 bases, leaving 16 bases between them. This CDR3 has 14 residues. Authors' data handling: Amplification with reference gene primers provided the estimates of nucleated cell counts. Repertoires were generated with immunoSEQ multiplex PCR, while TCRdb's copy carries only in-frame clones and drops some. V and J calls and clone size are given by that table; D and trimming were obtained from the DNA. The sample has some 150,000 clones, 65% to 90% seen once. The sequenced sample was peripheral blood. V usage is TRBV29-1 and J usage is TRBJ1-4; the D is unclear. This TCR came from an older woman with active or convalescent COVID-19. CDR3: CSVFTREVDEKLFF. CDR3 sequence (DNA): TGCAGCGTTTTTACGAGGGAGGTTGATGAAAAACTGTTTTTT.